Below, one T cell receptor (beta chain) is given with its context. In germline, CDR1 is SGHRS, CDR2 YFSETQ. The CDR3 has 19 residues. Germline trimming cut 5 bases from V and 4 bases from J; bases unmatched to any gene: 13. The data derive from a study of shared clonotypes between healthy human individuals. Assay execution proceeded at the deep level. Profiled with immunoSEQ multiplex PCR; TCRdb holds only in-frame clones, not every one. Of about 1.5 million clones listed, approximately 98% are singletons. J is TRBJ2-2 and V is TRBV5-1, with TRBD2 matching over 14 bases. Source material: naive CD4+ T cells sorted from blood. Stated subset: CD45RA+ positively selected. The TCR originated in a man between 25 and 39 years old in good health. Written as DNA, the CDR3 is TGCGCCAGCAGAGGGGTAGGGGGACTAGCGGGAGATCCCACCGGGGAGCTGTTTTTT. Its translation is CASRGVGGLAGDPTGELFF.